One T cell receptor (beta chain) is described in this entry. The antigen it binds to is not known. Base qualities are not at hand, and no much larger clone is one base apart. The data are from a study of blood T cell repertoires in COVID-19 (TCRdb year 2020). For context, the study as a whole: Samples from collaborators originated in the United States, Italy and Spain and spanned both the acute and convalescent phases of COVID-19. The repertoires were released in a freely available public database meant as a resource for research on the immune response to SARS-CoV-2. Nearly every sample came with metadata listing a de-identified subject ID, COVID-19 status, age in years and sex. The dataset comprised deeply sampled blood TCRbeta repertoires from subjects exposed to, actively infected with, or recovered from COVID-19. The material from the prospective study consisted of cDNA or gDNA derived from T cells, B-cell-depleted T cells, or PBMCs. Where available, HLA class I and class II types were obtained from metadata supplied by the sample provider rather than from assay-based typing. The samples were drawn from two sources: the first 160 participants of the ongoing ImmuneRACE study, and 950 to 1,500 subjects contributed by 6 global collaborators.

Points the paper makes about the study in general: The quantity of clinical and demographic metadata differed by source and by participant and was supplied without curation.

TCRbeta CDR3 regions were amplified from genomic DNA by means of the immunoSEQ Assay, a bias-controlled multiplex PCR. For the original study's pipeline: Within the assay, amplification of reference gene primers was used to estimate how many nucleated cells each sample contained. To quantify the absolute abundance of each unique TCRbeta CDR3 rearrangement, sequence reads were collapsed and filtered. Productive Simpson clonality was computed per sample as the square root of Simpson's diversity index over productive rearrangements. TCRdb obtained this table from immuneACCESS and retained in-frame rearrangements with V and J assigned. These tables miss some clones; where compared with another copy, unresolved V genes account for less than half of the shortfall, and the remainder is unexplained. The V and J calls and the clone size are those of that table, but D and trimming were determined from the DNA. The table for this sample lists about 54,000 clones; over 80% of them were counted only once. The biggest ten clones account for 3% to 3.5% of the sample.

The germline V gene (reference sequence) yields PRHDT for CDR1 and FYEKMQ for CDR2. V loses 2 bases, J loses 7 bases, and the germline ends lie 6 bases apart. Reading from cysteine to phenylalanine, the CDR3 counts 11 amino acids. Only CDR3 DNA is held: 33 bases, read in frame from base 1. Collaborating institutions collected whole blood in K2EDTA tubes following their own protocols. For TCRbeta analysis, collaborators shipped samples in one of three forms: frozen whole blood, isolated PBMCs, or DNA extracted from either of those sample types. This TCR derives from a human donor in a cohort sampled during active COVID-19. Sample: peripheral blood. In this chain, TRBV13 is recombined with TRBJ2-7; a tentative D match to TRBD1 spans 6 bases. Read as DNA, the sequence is TGTGCCAGCAGCTTACAGGGGGAGCAGTACTTC. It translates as CASSLQGEQYF.